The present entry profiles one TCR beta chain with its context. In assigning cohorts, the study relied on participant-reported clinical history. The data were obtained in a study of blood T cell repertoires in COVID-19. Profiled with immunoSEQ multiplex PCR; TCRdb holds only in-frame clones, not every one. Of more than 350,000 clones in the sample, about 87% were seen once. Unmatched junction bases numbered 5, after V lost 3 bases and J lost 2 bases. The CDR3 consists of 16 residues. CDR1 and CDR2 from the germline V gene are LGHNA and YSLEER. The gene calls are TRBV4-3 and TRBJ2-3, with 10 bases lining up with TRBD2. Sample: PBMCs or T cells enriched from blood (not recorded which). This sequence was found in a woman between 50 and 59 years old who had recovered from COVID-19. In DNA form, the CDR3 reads TGCGCCAGCAGCCAGACCAGCGGGGGGGCCACAGATACGCAGTATTTT. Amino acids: CASSQTSGGATDTQYF.